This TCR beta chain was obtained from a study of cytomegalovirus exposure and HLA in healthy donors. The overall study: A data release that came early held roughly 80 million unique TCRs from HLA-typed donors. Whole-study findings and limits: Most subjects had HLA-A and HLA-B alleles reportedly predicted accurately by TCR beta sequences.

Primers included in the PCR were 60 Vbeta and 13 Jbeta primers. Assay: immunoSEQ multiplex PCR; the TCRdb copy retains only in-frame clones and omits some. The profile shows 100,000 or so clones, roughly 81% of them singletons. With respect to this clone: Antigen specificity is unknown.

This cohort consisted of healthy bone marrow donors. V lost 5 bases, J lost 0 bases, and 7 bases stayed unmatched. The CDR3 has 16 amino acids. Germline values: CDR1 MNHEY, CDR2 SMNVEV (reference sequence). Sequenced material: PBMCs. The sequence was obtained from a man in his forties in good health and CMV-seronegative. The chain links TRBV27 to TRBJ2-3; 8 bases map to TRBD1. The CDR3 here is CASSQTGGFSTDTQYF. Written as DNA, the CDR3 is TGTGCCAGCAGTCAAACAGGGGGATTCAGCACAGATACGCAGTATTTT.